This TCR beta chain was recorded in a study of T cells after yellow fever vaccination. Germline V CDR1 and CDR2: LGHDT, YNNKEL (reference sequence). This CDR3 has 14 amino acids. Trimming shortened V by 1 base and J by 2 bases, and 9 bases separated the two germline ends. MiXCR, applied by TCRdb to the 5' RACE reads, yields one record per CDR3 protein. The table shows around 100,000 distinct CDR3 sequences, with roughly 8.4% occurring only once. This clonotype was recorded many times. The origin of this receptor is a man aged 30 to 45 who received the YFV17D yellow fever vaccine. This chain connects TRBV3-1 to TRBJ2-7; the D is unclear. The sample was CD8+ T cells sorted from PBMCs, taken 45 days after the yellow fever booster vaccination. This chain's CDR3 is CASSQVLRPYEQYF. The CDR3 coding sequence is TGTGCCAGCAGCCAAGTGCTCCGACCCTACGAGCAGTACTTC.